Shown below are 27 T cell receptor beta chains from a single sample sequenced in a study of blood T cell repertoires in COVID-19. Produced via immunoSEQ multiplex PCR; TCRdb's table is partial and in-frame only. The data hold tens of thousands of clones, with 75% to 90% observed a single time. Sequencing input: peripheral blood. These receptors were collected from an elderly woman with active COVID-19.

In DNA form, the CDR3 reads TGCAGTGCTAGTCTTATGGGGGGTGGGCAGGGAGATGGCTACACCTTC. This encodes CSASLMGGGQGDGYTF. This chain joins TRBV20-1 and TRBJ1-2; tentative D call: TRBD1 (5 bases). V gave up 3 bases and J gave up 6 bases, with 23 bases separating them. Germline V gene sequence: CDR1 DFQATT, CDR2 SNEGSKA (reference sequence). There are 16 residues in the CDR3.

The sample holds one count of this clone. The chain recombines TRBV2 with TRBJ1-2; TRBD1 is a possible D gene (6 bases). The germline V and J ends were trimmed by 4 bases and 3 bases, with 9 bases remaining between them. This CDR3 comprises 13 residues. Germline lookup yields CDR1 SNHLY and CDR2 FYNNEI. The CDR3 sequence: CASSGTADYGYTF. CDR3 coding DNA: TGTGCCAGCAGTGGGACAGCCGACTATGGCTACACCTTC.

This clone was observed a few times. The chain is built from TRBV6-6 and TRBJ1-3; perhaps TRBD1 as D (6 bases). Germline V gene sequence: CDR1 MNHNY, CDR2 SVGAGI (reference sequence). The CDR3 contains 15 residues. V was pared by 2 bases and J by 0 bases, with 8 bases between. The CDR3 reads CASSYRGNSGNTIYF. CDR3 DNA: TGTGCCAGCAGTTACAGGGGGAACTCTGGAAACACCATATATTTT.

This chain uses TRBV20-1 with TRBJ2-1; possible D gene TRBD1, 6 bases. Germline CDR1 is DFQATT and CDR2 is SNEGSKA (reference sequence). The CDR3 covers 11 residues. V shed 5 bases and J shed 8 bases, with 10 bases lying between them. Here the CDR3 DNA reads TGCAGTGCTGCCCCAGGGGATGAGCAGTTCTTC. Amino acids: CSAAPGDEQFF.

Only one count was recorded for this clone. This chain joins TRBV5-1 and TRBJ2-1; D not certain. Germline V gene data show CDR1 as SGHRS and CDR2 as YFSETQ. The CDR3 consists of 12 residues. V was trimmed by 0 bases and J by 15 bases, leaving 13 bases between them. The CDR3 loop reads CASSLGSGVWFF. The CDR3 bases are TGCGCCAGCAGCTTGGGGTCAGGTGTGTGGTTCTTC.

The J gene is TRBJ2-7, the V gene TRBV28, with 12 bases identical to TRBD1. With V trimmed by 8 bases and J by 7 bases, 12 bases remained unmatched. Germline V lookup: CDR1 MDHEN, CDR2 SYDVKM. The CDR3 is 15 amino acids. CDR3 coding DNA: TGTGCCAGCGGACCCCCGGGACAGGGGGCGCTTGAGCAGTACTTC. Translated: CASGPPGQGALEQYF.

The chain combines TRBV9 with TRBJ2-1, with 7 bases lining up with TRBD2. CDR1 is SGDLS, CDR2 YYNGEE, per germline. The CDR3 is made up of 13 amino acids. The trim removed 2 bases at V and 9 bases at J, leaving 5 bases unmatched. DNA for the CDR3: TGTGCCAGCAGCGTTGAGGGGAGGGGTGAGCAGTTCTTC. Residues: CASSVEGRGEQFF.

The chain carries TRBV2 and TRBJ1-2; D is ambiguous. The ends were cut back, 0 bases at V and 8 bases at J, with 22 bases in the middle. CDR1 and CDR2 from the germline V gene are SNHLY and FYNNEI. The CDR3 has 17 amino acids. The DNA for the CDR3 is TGTGCCAGCAGTGAAGCGGAAGACCCCCCGCTAGAGGAGGGCTACACCTTC. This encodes CASSEAEDPPLEEGYTF.

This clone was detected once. The CDR3 DNA follows: TGTGCCAGCAGCTCAACTAGCGGGACCTACAATGAGCAGTTCTTC. Translation: CASSSTSGTYNEQFF. The chain couples TRBV7-2 to TRBJ2-1, with TRBD2 identical over 10 bases. V shed 4 bases and J 2 bases; nucleotides not matched to a gene: 2. In germline, CDR1 is SGHTA, CDR2 FQGNSA. CDR3 length: 15 residues.

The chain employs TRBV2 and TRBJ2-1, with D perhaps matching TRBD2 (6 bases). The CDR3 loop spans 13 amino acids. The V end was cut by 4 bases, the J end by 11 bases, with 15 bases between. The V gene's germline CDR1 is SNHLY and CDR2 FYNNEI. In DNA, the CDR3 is TGTGCCAGCAGTGTTGAAGCTAGCGCAAAGCAGTTCTTC. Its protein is CASSVEASAKQFF.

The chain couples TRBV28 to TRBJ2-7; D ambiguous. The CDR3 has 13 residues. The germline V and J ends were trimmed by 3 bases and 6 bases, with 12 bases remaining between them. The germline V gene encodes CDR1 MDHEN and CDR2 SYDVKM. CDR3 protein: CASSLVTSGEQYF. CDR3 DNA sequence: TGTGCCAGCAGTTTGGTTACCTCCGGCGAGCAGTACTTC.

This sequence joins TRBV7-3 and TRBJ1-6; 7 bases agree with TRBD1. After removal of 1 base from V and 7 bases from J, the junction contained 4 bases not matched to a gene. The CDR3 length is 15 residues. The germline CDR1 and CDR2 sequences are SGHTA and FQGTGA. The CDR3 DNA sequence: TGTGCCAGCAGCTTAAACAGGGGAAGAAATTCACCCCTCCACTTT. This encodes CASSLNRGRNSPLHF.

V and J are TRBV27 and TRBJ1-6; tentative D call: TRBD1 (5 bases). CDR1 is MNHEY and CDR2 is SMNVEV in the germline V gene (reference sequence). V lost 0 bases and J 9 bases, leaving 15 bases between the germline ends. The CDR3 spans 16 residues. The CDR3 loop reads CASSLSRQQRGSPLHF. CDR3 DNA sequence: TGTGCCAGCAGTTTATCGAGACAGCAAAGGGGTTCACCCCTCCACTTT.

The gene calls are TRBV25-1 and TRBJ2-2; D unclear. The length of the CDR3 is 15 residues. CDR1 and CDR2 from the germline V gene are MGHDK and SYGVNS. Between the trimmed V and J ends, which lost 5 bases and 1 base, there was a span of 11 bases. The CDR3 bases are TGTGCCAGCAGTCCTCGCCAGCGGAACACCGGGGAGCTGTTTTTT. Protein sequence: CASSPRQRNTGELFF.

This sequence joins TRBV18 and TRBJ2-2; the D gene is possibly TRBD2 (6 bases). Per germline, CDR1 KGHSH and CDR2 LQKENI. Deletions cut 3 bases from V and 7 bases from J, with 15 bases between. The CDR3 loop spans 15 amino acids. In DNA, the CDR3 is TGTGCCAGCTCACCCCCCTCGGGAGTGGGCGGGGAGCTGTTTTTT. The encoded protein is CASSPPSGVGGELFF.

CDR3: CASSENLRGSSTGELFF. DNA for the CDR3: TGTGCCAGCTCAGAAAATCTTCGCGGGAGCTCCACCGGGGAGCTGTTTTTT. This chain uses TRBV18 with TRBJ2-2; 7 positions match TRBD2. Losses at the gene ends were 5 bases for V and 4 bases for J; bases not matched to a gene: 13. The CDR3 length is 17 residues. Germline-derived CDR1 and CDR2 are KGHSH and LQKENI. The full variable domain, completed using reference TRBV18 and TRBJ2-2, is NAGVMQNPRHLVRRRGQEARLRCSPMKGHSHVYWYRQLPEEGLKFMVYLQKENIIDESGMPKERFSAEFPKEGPSILRIQQVVRGDSAAYFCASSENLRGSSTGELFFGEGSRLTVL.

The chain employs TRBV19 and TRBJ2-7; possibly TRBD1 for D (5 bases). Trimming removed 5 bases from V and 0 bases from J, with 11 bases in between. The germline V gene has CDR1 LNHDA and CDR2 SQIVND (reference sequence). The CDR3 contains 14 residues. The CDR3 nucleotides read TGTGCCAGTAGTCCAGGGCTAGACTCCTACGAGCAGTACTTC. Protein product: CASSPGLDSYEQYF. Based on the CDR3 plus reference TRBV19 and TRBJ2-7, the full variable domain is DGGITQSPKYLFRKEGQNVTLSCEQNLNHDAMYWYRQDPGQGLRLIYYSQIVNDFQKGDIAEGYSVSREKKESFPLTVTSAQKNPTAFYLCASSPGLDSYEQYFGPGTRLTVT.

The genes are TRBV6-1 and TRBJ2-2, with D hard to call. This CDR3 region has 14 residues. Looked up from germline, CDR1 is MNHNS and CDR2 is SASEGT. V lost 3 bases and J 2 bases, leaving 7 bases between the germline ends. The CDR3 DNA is TGTGCCAGCAGTGACGGTCCAAACACCGGGGAGCTGTTTTTT. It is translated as CASSDGPNTGELFF.

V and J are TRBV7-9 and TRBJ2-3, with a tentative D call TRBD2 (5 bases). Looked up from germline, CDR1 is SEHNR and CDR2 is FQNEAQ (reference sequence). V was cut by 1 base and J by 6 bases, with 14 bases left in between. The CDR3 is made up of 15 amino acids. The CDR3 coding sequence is TGTGCCAGCAGCTTAGAGAGGCGGGTTGTCGATACGCAGTATTTT. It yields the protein CASSLERRVVDTQYF. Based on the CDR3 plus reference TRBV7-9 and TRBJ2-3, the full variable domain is DTGVSQNPRHKITKRGQNVTFRCDPISEHNRLYWYRQTLGQGPEFLTYFQNEAQLEKSRLLSDRFSAERPKGSFSTLEIQRTEQGDSAMYLCASSLERRVVDTQYFGPGTRLTVL.

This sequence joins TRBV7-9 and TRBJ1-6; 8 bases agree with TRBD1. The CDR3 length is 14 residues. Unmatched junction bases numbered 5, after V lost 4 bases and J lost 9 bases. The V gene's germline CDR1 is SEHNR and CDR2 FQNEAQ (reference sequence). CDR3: CASSSQGAGSPLHF. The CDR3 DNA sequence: TGTGCCAGCAGCTCCCAGGGGGCTGGTTCACCCCTCCACTTT.

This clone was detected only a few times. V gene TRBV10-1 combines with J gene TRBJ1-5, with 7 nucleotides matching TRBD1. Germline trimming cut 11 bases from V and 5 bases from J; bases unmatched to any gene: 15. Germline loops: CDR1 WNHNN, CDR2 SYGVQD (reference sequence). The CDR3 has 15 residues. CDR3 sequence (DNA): TGCGCCTCACCCTCAGACAGGGCAAAGGATCAGCCCCAGCATTTT. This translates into CASPSDRAKDQPQHF.

CDR3 loop: CASSSSLGGTEAFF. CDR3 DNA: TGTGCCAGCAGCTCGTCCTTGGGGGGCACTGAAGCTTTCTTT. The chain recombines TRBV11-2 with TRBJ1-1; tentatively, D is TRBD1 (5 bases). The CDR3 has 14 amino acids. Germline V gene lookup returns CDR1 SGHAT and CDR2 FQNNGV. Trimming pared 4 bases from V and 4 bases from J, leaving 13 bases between.

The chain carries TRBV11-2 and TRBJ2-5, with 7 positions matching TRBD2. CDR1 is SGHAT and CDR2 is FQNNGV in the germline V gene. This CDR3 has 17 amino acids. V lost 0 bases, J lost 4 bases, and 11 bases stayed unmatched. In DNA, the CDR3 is TGTGCCAGCAGCTTAGAAAGGGCGGGAGCGGGATCAGAGACCCAGTACTTC. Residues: CASSLERAGAGSETQYF. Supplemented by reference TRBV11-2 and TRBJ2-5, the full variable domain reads EAGVAQSPRYKIIEKRQSVAFWCNPISGHATLYWYQQILGQGPKLLIQFQNNGVVDDSQLPKDRFSAERLKGVDSTLKIQPAKLEDSAVYLCASSLERAGAGSETQYFGPGTRLLVL.

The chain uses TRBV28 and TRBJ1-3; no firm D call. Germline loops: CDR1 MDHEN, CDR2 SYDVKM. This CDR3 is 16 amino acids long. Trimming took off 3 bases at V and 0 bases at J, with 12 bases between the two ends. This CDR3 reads CASSLPLRNSGNTIYF. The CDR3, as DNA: TGTGCCAGCAGTTTGCCCCTCAGGAACTCTGGAAACACCATATATTTT.

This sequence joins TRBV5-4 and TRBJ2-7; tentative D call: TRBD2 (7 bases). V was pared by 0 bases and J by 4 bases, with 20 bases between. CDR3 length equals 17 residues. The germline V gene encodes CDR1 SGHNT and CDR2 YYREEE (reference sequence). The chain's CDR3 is CASSLVRRGAGFYEQYF. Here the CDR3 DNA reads TGTGCCAGCAGCTTGGTCCGTCGGGGGGCCGGGTTTTACGAGCAGTACTTC.

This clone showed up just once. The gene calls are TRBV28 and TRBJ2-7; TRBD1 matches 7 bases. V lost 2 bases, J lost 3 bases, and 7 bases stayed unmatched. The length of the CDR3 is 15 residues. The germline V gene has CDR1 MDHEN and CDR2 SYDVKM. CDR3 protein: CASSLTGARSYEQYF. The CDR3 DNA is TGTGCCAGCAGTTTAACAGGGGCCCGAAGCTACGAGCAGTACTTC. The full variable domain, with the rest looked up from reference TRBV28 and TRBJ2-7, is DVKVTQSSRYLVKRTGEKVFLECVQDMDHENMFWYRQDPGLGLRLIYFSYDVKMKEKGDIPEGYSVSREKKERFSLILESASTNQTSMYLCASSLTGARSYEQYFGPGTRLTVT.

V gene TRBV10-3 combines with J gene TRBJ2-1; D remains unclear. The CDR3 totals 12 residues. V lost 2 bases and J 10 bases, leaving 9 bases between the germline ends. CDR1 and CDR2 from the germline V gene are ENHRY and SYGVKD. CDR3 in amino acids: CAISEDRREQFF. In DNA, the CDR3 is TGTGCCATCAGTGAGGACCGGAGAGAGCAGTTCTTC.